The 13 T cell receptor beta chains in this list originate from one sample, sequenced in a study of blood T cell repertoires in COVID-19. Generated by immunoSEQ multiplex PCR, the TCRdb table keeps only in-frame clones and is missing some. The sample includes about 120,000 clones, approximately 83% seen only once; the top ten take around 6.3%. Sequenced input: peripheral blood. These receptors came from an elderly man with active or convalescent COVID-19.

CDR3: CASSLSGQGAYEQYF. The CDR3 region has the DNA TGTGCCAGCAGCTTGTCGGGACAGGGGGCCTACGAGCAGTACTTC. The chain uses TRBV5-4 and TRBJ2-7; 11 bases line up with TRBD1. Germline CDR1 and CDR2: SGHNT and YYREEE (reference sequence). This CDR3 has 15 amino acids. The V and J ends lost 1 base and 2 bases, in that order; junction bases with no gene match: 2.

The CDR3 bases are TGTGCCAGCAGCCCGCTTGTCGGGGCGGGAGTGCGTGAGCAGTTCTTC. It translates to CASSPLVGAGVREQFF. The chain uses TRBV7-3 and TRBJ2-1; 7 positions agree with TRBD2. Losses at the gene ends were 5 bases for V and 9 bases for J; bases not matched to a gene: 16. Germline assignment: CDR1 SGHTA and CDR2 FQGTGA. There are 16 residues in the CDR3.

This sequence joins TRBV15 and TRBJ1-5; unclear D gene. The CDR3 length is 14 residues. CDR1 is LNHNV, CDR2 YYDKDF, per germline (reference sequence). V was clipped by 0 bases and J by 9 bases, with 12 bases between them. CDR3 loop: CATSRDIPGGPQHF. DNA for the CDR3: TGTGCCACCAGCAGAGATATCCCCGGAGGGCCCCAGCATTTT.

The chain recombines TRBV5-1 with TRBJ2-2; 12 bases are a match to TRBD2. There are 20 residues in the CDR3. The junction had 14 bases not matched to a gene; V was cut back by 5 bases and J by 0 bases. CDR1 SGHRS and CDR2 YFSETQ come from the germline V gene. The CDR3 DNA sequence: TGCGCCAGCAGTAGTAGGACTAGCGGGGCCGCATTATCGAACACCGGGGAGCTGTTTTTT. It yields the protein CASSSRTSGAALSNTGELFF.

The V gene is TRBV6-5, the J gene TRBJ2-7; TRBD1 might be the D (6 bases). V was pared by 6 bases and J by 6 bases, with 12 bases between. The CDR3 has 12 amino acids. Germline V gene lookup returns CDR1 MNHEY and CDR2 SVGAGI. CDR3 DNA sequence: TGTGCCAGCAGAAACAGGGTCGGCGAGCAGTACTTC. Translation: CASRNRVGEQYF.

This rearrangement joins TRBV10-3 to TRBJ1-1, with D tentatively TRBD1 (5 bases). This CDR3 is built from 14 residues. V was cut by 6 bases and J by 4 bases, with 15 bases left in between. From germline, CDR1 is ENHRY and CDR2 SYGVKD. CDR3 DNA sequence: TGTGCCATCAGGACTTCCGACCAGGGCACTGAAGCTTTCTTT. Amino acids: CAIRTSDQGTEAFF.

This clone was seen a few times. The chain employs TRBV28 and TRBJ2-7; TRBD1 agrees at 8 bases. Germline V gene data show CDR1 as MDHEN and CDR2 as SYDVKM. The CDR3 runs 10 residues. CDR3 nucleotide sequence: TGTGTCGTGGGACAGGTCGAGCAGTACTTC. Translation: CVVGQVEQYF. The full variable domain, completed using reference TRBV28 and TRBJ2-7, is DVKVTQSSRYLVKRTGEKVFLECVQDMDHENMFWYRQDPGLGLRLIYFSYDVKMKEKGDIPEGYSVSREKKERFSLILESASTNQTSMYLCVVGQVEQYFGPGTRLTVT.

V usage is TRBV27 and J usage is TRBJ1-5, with a weak D call TRBD1 (6 bases). This CDR3 is 19 amino acids long. The germline V gene encodes CDR1 MNHEY and CDR2 SMNVEV (reference sequence). V lost 1 base and J 4 bases, leaving 23 bases between the germline ends. In DNA form, the CDR3 reads TGTGCCAGCAGTTTATATTGGGCAGGGGAGACTAGCCGGAATCAGCCCCAGCATTTT. This codes for CASSLYWAGETSRNQPQHF.

The rearrangement joins TRBV7-6 to TRBJ2-5; 7 bases agree with TRBD2. Germline V CDR1 and CDR2: SGHVS, FNYEAQ. The CDR3 contains 15 residues. The junction had 4 bases not matched to a gene; V was cut back by 1 base and J by 2 bases. CDR3 sequence reads: CASSLDWGLQETQYF. DNA of the CDR3: TGTGCCAGCAGCTTAGACTGGGGACTACAAGAGACCCAGTACTTC.

This sequence joins TRBV6-5 and TRBJ2-7; 7 nucleotides match TRBD1. Trimming cost V 5 bases and J 6 bases; bases outside gene matches: 7. Germline lookup yields CDR1 MNHEY and CDR2 SVGAGI. The CDR3 sequence is 13 residues long. CDR3 region: CASSIVRTGEQYF. DNA of the CDR3: TGTGCCAGCAGTATAGTCAGGACAGGCGAGCAGTACTTC.

The rearrangement joins TRBV6-2 or TRBV6-3 to TRBJ2-3; a possible D gene is TRBD1 (6 bases). Germline V gene data show CDR1 as MNHEY and CDR2 as SVGEGT. The CDR3 covers 17 residues. Trimming removed 5 bases at V and 2 bases at J, with 20 bases between. The CDR3 coding sequence is TGTGCCAGCAGTAACACAGGGAAAGGGTTTTTCACAGATACGCAGTATTTT. It is translated as CASSNTGKGFFTDTQYF.

This CDR3 reads CATSDFGSEKRETQYF. In DNA, the CDR3 is TGTGCCACCAGTGATTTTGGTTCGGAGAAACGGGAGACCCAGTACTTC. The chain combines TRBV24-1 with TRBJ2-5; no clear D gene. Germline V gene sequence: CDR1 KGHDR, CDR2 SFDVKD. V gave up 1 base and J gave up 5 bases, with 16 bases separating them. CDR3 length equals 16 residues.

V is TRBV7-3 and J is TRBJ1-2, with D perhaps matching TRBD1 (6 bases). V was pared by 5 bases and J by 0 bases, with 10 bases between. This CDR3 has 14 amino acids. Germline lookup yields CDR1 SGHTA and CDR2 FQGTGA. CDR3 protein: CASSPTGSNYGYTF. The CDR3 DNA sequence: TGTGCCAGCAGCCCCACAGGGTCTAACTATGGCTACACCTTC.